Following are 29 T cell receptor beta chains from one sample sequenced in a study of cytomegalovirus exposure and HLA in healthy donors. The PCR had 60 Vbeta and 13 Jbeta primers. Only in-frame clones appear in the TCRdb table, and some are missing; sequencing was by immunoSEQ multiplex PCR. The sample shows 150,000 or so clones, roughly 72% of them seen only once. Specimen: PBMCs. The receptors originated from a man aged 40-55 years in good health and CMV-seropositive.

The V and J genes are TRBV5-6 and TRBJ2-5; tentatively, D is TRBD2 (5 bases). Trimming took off 0 bases at V and 5 bases at J, with 5 bases between the two ends. The CDR3 has 12 residues. Germline CDR1 and CDR2: SGHDT and YYEEEE. For the CDR3, the DNA is TGTGCCAGCAGCTTGGGGAGGGAGACCCAGTACTTC. Translating it yields CASSLGRETQYF.

This clone was recorded only once. The chain recombines TRBV25-1 with TRBJ2-5; D perhaps matches TRBD1 (5 bases). Germline assignment: CDR1 MGHDK and CDR2 SYGVNS. This CDR3 spans 14 amino acids. V lost 3 bases and J lost 5, with 13 bases in between. This chain's CDR3 is CASSDPDSGETQYF. CDR3 nucleotides: TGTGCCAGCAGTGATCCTGACAGTGGCGAGACCCAGTACTTC.

Comments on this clone: One end of the junction varies from germline; a read error may be responsible. At the DNA level, this CDR3 is encoded by other sequences in the same sample as well. The V gene is TRBV6-1, the J gene TRBJ1-3, with a possible D match to TRBD1 (5 bases). The CDR3 runs 15 residues. Germline V gene lookup returns CDR1 MNHNS and CDR2 SASEGT. The CDR3 spells CASNVQVHSGNTIYF. The CDR3 bases are TGTGCCAGCAATGTACAGGTACACTCTGGGAACACCATATATTTT.

The rearrangement links TRBV4-3 to TRBJ2-5; TRBD2 might be the D (6 bases). The CDR3 loop spans 14 amino acids. Germline assignment: CDR1 LGHNA and CDR2 YSLEER. The germline V and J ends were trimmed by 1 base and 4 bases, with 10 bases remaining between them. The DNA for the CDR3 is TGCGCCAGCAGCCAAGTTCGGGGACTAGAGACCCAGTACTTC. Residues: CASSQVRGLETQYF.

This clone was seen more than once but under ten times. The V gene is TRBV7-9, the J gene TRBJ1-6; 10 bases map to TRBD1. Germline trimming cut 4 bases from V and 15 bases from J; bases unmatched to any gene: 9. Germline V gene data show CDR1 as SEHNR and CDR2 as FQNEAQ (reference sequence). The CDR3 runs 14 residues. The CDR3 loop is CASSSGTGAAILHF. The CDR3 region has the DNA TGTGCCAGCAGCTCCGGGACAGGGGCTGCCATCCTCCACTTT.

The V and J genes are TRBV11-2 and TRBJ2-1, with D possibly TRBD1 on 6 matching bases. CDR3 length: 12 amino acids. Trimming took off 5 bases at V and 9 bases at J, with 11 bases between the two ends. CDR1 is SGHAT, CDR2 FQNNGV, per germline. The chain's CDR3 is CASSTTGFEQFF. CDR3 coding DNA: TGTGCCAGCAGCACGACAGGTTTTGAGCAGTTCTTC.

This clone was detected only a few times. The chain links TRBV29-1 to TRBJ2-6; D call uncertain. This CDR3 comprises 13 residues. Germline V gene sequence: CDR1 SQVTM, CDR2 ANQGSEA. V shed 4 bases and J shed 0 bases, with 4 bases lying between them. The CDR3 loop is CSVGVSGANVLTF. DNA for the CDR3: TGCAGCGTTGGCGTCTCTGGGGCCAACGTCCTGACTTTC.

The chain employs TRBV19 and TRBJ1-5, with D perhaps matching TRBD1 (5 bases). Germline lookup yields CDR1 LNHDA and CDR2 SQIVND (reference sequence). This CDR3 has 14 residues. The V end was cut by 10 bases, the J end by 7 bases, with 20 bases between. CDR3 region: CAISTAGVGQPQHF. The CDR3 DNA reads as TGTGCCATCTCAACCGCGGGGGTAGGACAGCCCCAGCATTTT. The full variable domain, its missing parts supplied by reference TRBV19 and TRBJ1-5, is DGGITQSPKYLFRKEGQNVTLSCEQNLNHDAMYWYRQDPGQGLRLIYYSQIVNDFQKGDIAEGYSVSREKKESFPLTVTSAQKNPTAFYLCAISTAGVGQPQHFGDGTRLSIL.

CDR3 sequence: CASSSTGFSQPQHF. The CDR3 DNA reads TGTGCCAGCAGTTCCACAGGGTTCAGCCAGCCCCAGCATTTT. This sequence joins TRBV6-6 and TRBJ1-5; D is perhaps TRBD1 (6 bases). The germline gives CDR1 MNHNY, CDR2 SVGAGI (reference sequence). The germline V and J ends were trimmed by 4 bases and 7 bases, with 14 bases remaining between them. The CDR3 covers 14 residues.

The chain combines TRBV19 with TRBJ2-6; D unclear. The V and J ends lost 4 bases and 1 base respectively, with 14 bases between them. This CDR3 region has 17 residues. Per germline, CDR1 LNHDA and CDR2 SQIVND (reference sequence). CDR3 coding DNA: TGTGCCAGTAGTAGGTCAGGATCTAAGTCTGGGGCCAACGTCCTGACTTTC. Its protein is CASSRSGSKSGANVLTF.

This chain joins TRBV6-5 and TRBJ1-2, with D perhaps matching TRBD1 (6 bases). Germline values: CDR1 MNHEY, CDR2 SVGAGI. Trimming cost V 0 bases and J 2 bases, with 13 bases left between them. This CDR3 has 16 residues. CDR3 loop: CASSYSSGQRNYGYTF. CDR3 nucleotide sequence: TGTGCCAGCAGTTACTCGTCCGGACAGCGGAACTATGGCTACACCTTC.

This chain uses TRBV5-4 with TRBJ2-2; TRBD2 agrees at 12 bases. The CDR3 length is 17 residues. V was clipped by 2 bases and J by 6 bases; unmatched bases: 8. Germline loops: CDR1 SGHNT, CDR2 YYREEE (reference sequence). CDR3 sequence reads: CASSLGGTSGSAGELFF. The DNA for the CDR3 is TGTGCCAGCAGCTTAGGGGGGACTAGCGGGTCGGCCGGGGAGCTGTTTTTT.

V and J are TRBV5-6 and TRBJ2-5; 7 nucleotides agree with TRBD2. This CDR3 comprises 14 residues. V lost 3 bases to trimming and J lost 6 bases; unmatched junction nucleotides: 8. The germline gives CDR1 SGHDT, CDR2 YYEEEE. The CDR3 loop is CASSSAGDQQTQYF. The CDR3, as DNA: TGTGCCAGCAGCTCGGCGGGGGACCAGCAGACCCAGTACTTC.

V and J are TRBV7-2 and TRBJ1-2, with TRBD1 matching 8 bases. This CDR3 comprises 14 residues. CDR1 is SGHTA, CDR2 FQGNSA, per germline. V dropped 4 bases and J dropped 5; count of bases not matched to a gene: 6. The CDR3 bases are TGTGCCAGCAGCTCAAGGACAGGGACGTATGGCTACACCTTC. This sequence encodes CASSSRTGTYGYTF.

A few counts support this clone. The V call is TRBV16, the J call TRBJ1-5, with D unresolved. The CDR3 is made up of 14 amino acids. The ends were cut back, 2 bases at V and 9 bases at J, with 14 bases in the middle. Germline V gene lookup returns CDR1 KGHSY and CDR2 FQNENV. The CDR3 spells CASSQPNARLPQHF. CDR3 DNA sequence: TGTGCCAGCAGCCAACCAAATGCACGACTGCCCCAGCATTTT.

This clone was found many times. This chain links TRBV5-6 with TRBJ2-2; D gene unclear. CDR1 and CDR2 from the germline V gene are SGHDT and YYEEEE. The CDR3 is 16 residues long. V dropped 0 bases and J dropped 4 bases, with 13 bases sitting between them. Here the CDR3 reads CASSLGSSTSTGELFF. Written as DNA, the CDR3 is TGTGCCAGCAGCTTGGGGTCCTCCACCAGCACCGGGGAGCTGTTTTTT.

There are a few counts of this clone. The J gene is TRBJ1-6, the V gene TRBV30; 7 nucleotides line up with TRBD1. The CDR3 is 14 amino acids. The ends lost 0 bases at V and 9 bases at J; junction bases unmatched: 5. The germline gives CDR1 GTSNPN, CDR2 SVGIG (reference sequence). As DNA, the CDR3 is TGTGCCTGGAGTGTGCCAGGGGGAAGTTCACCCCTCCACTTT. Residues: CAWSVPGGSSPLHF.

This chain joins TRBV5-4 and TRBJ2-3, with 7 bases matching TRBD1. Trimming removed 4 bases from V and 2 bases from J; junction bases left unmatched: 4. CDR3 length equals 14 residues. Germline V CDR1 and CDR2: SGHNT, YYREEE (reference sequence). This CDR3 reads CASSMRGPTDTQYF. The CDR3, as DNA: TGTGCCAGCAGCATGAGGGGGCCCACAGATACGCAGTATTTT.

The chain uses TRBV6-1 and TRBJ2-2, with D perhaps matching TRBD2 (6 bases). Deletions cut 10 bases from V and 8 bases from J, with 17 bases between. Germline CDR1 reads MNHNS; CDR2 reads SASEGT. There are 13 residues in the CDR3. The CDR3 bases are TGTGCCATCAATCCAAATGGGAGGGGGGAGCTGTTTTTT. Protein: CAINPNGRGELFF.

In this sample, this clone turned up a few times. This sequence joins TRBV25-1 and TRBJ1-1; TRBD1 is a possible D gene (5 bases). Germline V gives CDR1 MGHDK, CDR2 SYGVNS. This CDR3 has 13 residues. Between the trimmed V and J ends, which lost 3 bases and 4 bases, there was a span of 9 bases. CDR3 in DNA: TGTGCCAGCAGTGATCAGGGAACCACTGAAGCTTTCTTT. Translating gives CASSDQGTTEAFF. Full variable domain (missing parts from reference TRBV25-1 and TRBJ1-1): EADIYQTPRYLVIGTGKKITLECSQTMGHDKMYWYQQDPGMELHLIHYSYGVNSTEKGDLSSESTVSRIRTEHFPLTLESARPSHTSQYLCASSDQGTTEAFFGQGTRLTVV.

This chain joins TRBV6-5 and TRBJ2-5; 8 nucleotides match TRBD2. Trimming removed 5 bases from V and 5 bases from J; junction bases left unmatched: 7. This CDR3 contains 14 residues. Germline V gene sequence: CDR1 MNHEY, CDR2 SVGAGI. The CDR3 sequence: CASSRRGLDETQYF. The CDR3 DNA reads as TGTGCCAGCAGTCGCCGGGGACTAGATGAGACCCAGTACTTC.

The chain uses TRBV7-9 and TRBJ2-1; 14 nucleotides match TRBD2. Unmatched junction bases numbered 10, after V lost 4 bases and J lost 8 bases. This CDR3 has 17 residues. Germline V gene data show CDR1 as SEHNR and CDR2 as FQNEAQ (reference sequence). CDR3 in amino acids: CASSSNQTSGGADEQFF. CDR3 in DNA: TGTGCCAGCAGCTCGAACCAGACTAGCGGGGGGGCCGATGAGCAGTTCTTC. Based on the CDR3 plus reference TRBV7-9 and TRBJ2-1, the full variable domain is DTGVSQNPRHKITKRGQNVTFRCDPISEHNRLYWYRQTLGQGPEFLTYFQNEAQLEKSRLLSDRFSAERPKGSFSTLEIQRTEQGDSAMYLCASSSNQTSGGADEQFFGPGTRLTVL.

V gene TRBV5-1 combines with J gene TRBJ1-4; D unresolved. The CDR3 is 15 amino acids. Germline-derived CDR1 and CDR2 are SGHRS and YFSETQ. V was clipped by 0 bases and J by 1 base, with 7 bases between them. The CDR3: CASSLGGGTNEKLFF. CDR3 in DNA: TGCGCCAGCAGCTTGGGGGGAGGAACTAATGAAAAACTGTTTTTT.

CDR3 protein: CASRDRDSEQYF. CDR3 DNA sequence: TGCGCCAGCAGGGACCGGGACTCCGAGCAGTACTTC. The rearrangement joins TRBV10-1 to TRBJ2-7; tentative D call: TRBD2 (6 bases). Germline-derived CDR1 and CDR2 are WNHNN and SYGVQD (reference sequence). The germline V and J ends were trimmed by 6 bases and 6 bases, with 12 bases remaining between them. This CDR3 spans 12 amino acids.

The chain joins TRBV29-1 to TRBJ2-7; D might be TRBD2 (5 bases). The germline gives CDR1 SQVTM, CDR2 ANQGSEA. The CDR3 consists of 12 residues. The V end was cut by 2 bases, the J end by 7 bases, with 12 bases between. The CDR3 protein is CSVEYPRGEQYF. CDR3 nucleotides: TGCAGCGTTGAATACCCGAGAGGGGAGCAGTACTTC.

The gene calls are TRBV5-4 and TRBJ1-2; 10 positions match TRBD1. V lost 0 bases and J lost 4; bases outside the gene matches: 12. This CDR3 spans 18 amino acids. CDR1 is SGHNT and CDR2 is YYREEE in the germline V gene (reference sequence). DNA of the CDR3: TGTGCCAGCAGCTTGGGCGGGACAGGGGACTACCAAGGCTATGGCTACACCTTC. This encodes CASSLGGTGDYQGYGYTF.

The chain couples TRBV7-6 to TRBJ2-7, with D unresolved. The CDR3 spans 13 residues. Germline lookup yields CDR1 SGHVS and CDR2 FNYEAQ. Trimming left V 1 base short and J 0 bases short, with 4 bases between. The CDR3, as DNA: TGTGCCAGCAGCTTAGAGAGCTCCTACGAGCAGTACTTC. This codes for CASSLESSYEQYF.

The chain joins TRBV7-2 to TRBJ2-3; 8 bases line up with TRBD2. The CDR3 has 14 residues. Germline loops: CDR1 SGHTA, CDR2 FQGNSA. The J segment lost 3 bases and the V segment lost 4 bases, leaving 3 bases of the junction unmatched. The chain's CDR3 is CASSSQRGTDTQYF. CDR3 nucleotide sequence: TGTGCCAGCAGCTCCCAGCGGGGGACAGATACGCAGTATTTT.

The chain uses TRBV7-2 and TRBJ2-5; possible D gene TRBD1, 6 bases. V lost 2 bases and J 9 bases, leaving 13 bases between the germline ends. CDR3 length: 13 residues. Germline assignment: CDR1 SGHTA and CDR2 FQGNSA. CDR3 residues: CASSLQGPGAQYF. CDR3 DNA sequence: TGTGCCAGCAGCTTACAGGGGCCAGGGGCCCAGTACTTC.